Listed here are 17 T cell receptor beta chains from one sample, sequenced in a study of T cell changes during pregnancy in multiple sclerosis. The method was immunoSEQ multiplex PCR; TCRdb's version includes in-frame clones alone and lacks a portion of them. The data show tens of thousands of clones, roughly nine tenths seen once. Sequencing used peripheral blood, obtained in the third trimester of pregnancy. The receptors stem from a female donor with multiple sclerosis, enrolled in a pregnancy study.

CDR3 residues: CASIGSREVGEAFF. The CDR3, as DNA: TGTGCCAGCATCGGAAGCAGGGAGGTTGGGGAAGCTTTCTTT. The genes are TRBV2 and TRBJ1-1; maybe TRBD1 (5 bases). V was clipped by 7 bases and J by 8 bases, with 20 bases between them. This CDR3 region has 14 residues. Germline V CDR1 and CDR2: SNHLY, FYNNEI. Filled out from reference TRBV2 and TRBJ1-1, the complete variable domain reads EPEVTQTPSHQVTQMGQEVILRCVPISNHLYFYWYRQILGQKVEFLVSFYNNEISEKSEIFDDQFSVERPDGSNFTLKIRSTKLEDSAMYFCASIGSREVGEAFFGQGTRLTVV.

The V call is TRBV5-1, the J call TRBJ1-1; the D is unclear. This CDR3 comprises 13 residues. In germline, CDR1 is SGHRS, CDR2 YFSETQ. Between the trimmed V and J ends, which lost 4 bases and 5 bases, there was a span of 12 bases. The CDR3: CASSPARETEAFF. Written as DNA, the CDR3 is TGCGCCAGCAGCCCGGCGAGGGAGACTGAAGCTTTCTTT.

The chain has TRBV29-1 and TRBJ1-2, with TRBD1 matching 7 bases. The J segment lost 4 bases and the V segment lost 6 bases, leaving 11 bases of the junction unmatched. Germline assignment: CDR1 SQVTM and CDR2 ANQGSEA. The CDR3 contains 14 residues. The CDR3 bases are TGCAGCGTGGCCGGACAGGTGCCACCCTATGGCTACACCTTC. Residues: CSVAGQVPPYGYTF.

This chain connects TRBV6-1 to TRBJ2-7; perhaps TRBD2 as D (6 bases). Trimming removed 7 bases at V and 2 bases at J, with 15 bases between. This CDR3 region has 14 residues. Germline CDR1 and CDR2: MNHNS and SASEGT. DNA of the CDR3: TGTGCCAGCACGCTGGCGGAGGGGCCCTACGAGCAGTACTTC. It codes for CASTLAEGPYEQYF.

J is TRBJ2-1 and V is TRBV25-1; 10 bases fit TRBD1. Germline CDR1 is MGHDK and CDR2 is SYGVNS. V shed 2 bases, J shed 5 bases, and the junction held 9 bases outside the gene matches. The CDR3 has 17 amino acids. CDR3 sequence: CASSETPGTGVNNEQFF. The DNA for the CDR3 is TGTGCCAGCAGTGAAACCCCCGGGACAGGGGTCAACAATGAGCAGTTCTTC.

The chain combines TRBV18 with TRBJ1-1; 7 bases align to TRBD1. The CDR3 is 14 residues long. With V trimmed by 1 base and J by 5 bases, 4 bases remained unmatched. Per the germline V gene, CDR1 is KGHSH and CDR2 is LQKENI. This CDR3 reads CASSPQGAETEAFF. The CDR3 DNA follows: TGTGCCAGCTCACCACAGGGGGCGGAAACTGAAGCTTTCTTT.

The chain couples TRBV19 to TRBJ1-5; 8 nucleotides align to TRBD1. Trimming removed 4 bases from V and 6 bases from J; junction bases left unmatched: 11. The CDR3 sequence is 16 residues long. Germline V lookup: CDR1 LNHDA, CDR2 SQIVND (reference sequence). This chain's CDR3 is CASSTLPWTGFQPQHF. The DNA for the CDR3 is TGTGCCAGTAGTACTCTACCGTGGACAGGGTTTCAGCCCCAGCATTTT.

This chain links TRBV7-6 with TRBJ2-1; 9 bases match TRBD2. Losses at the gene ends were 5 bases for V and 8 bases for J; bases not matched to a gene: 1. Germline CDR1 is SGHVS and CDR2 is FNYEAQ. This CDR3 is 12 amino acids long. Here the CDR3 reads CASSRLADEQFF. The CDR3 region has the DNA TGTGCCAGCAGCCGACTAGCGGATGAGCAGTTCTTC.

In this sample, this clone turned up a few times. The V gene is TRBV12-5, the J gene TRBJ1-1; D gene ambiguous. The CDR3 is 13 residues long. CDR1 and CDR2 (germline): LGHNT, FRNRAP. Trimming stripped 7 bases from V and 8 bases from J, with 17 bases between. CDR3 DNA sequence: TGTGCTAGTGCCGAATTAGCAACCCCGGAAGCTTTCTTT. Translating it yields CASAELATPEAFF.

This clone was counted once. The V and J genes are TRBV7-2 and TRBJ1-5; tentatively, D is TRBD1 (6 bases). There are 15 residues in the CDR3. Germline loops: CDR1 SGHTA, CDR2 FQGNSA. V was clipped by 5 bases and J by 3 bases, with 14 bases between them. The CDR3 loop reads CASSLTDRINQPQHF. The CDR3 nucleotides read TGTGCCAGCAGCCTGACCGACAGGATCAATCAGCCCCAGCATTTT.

The CDR3 DNA follows: TGCGCCAGCAGCCAAGAAGACAGGGGAATATACGAGCAGTACTTC. The encoded protein is CASSQEDRGIYEQYF. This chain joins TRBV4-1 and TRBJ2-7; 8 bases align to TRBD1. This CDR3 contains 15 residues. Germline assignment: CDR1 MGHRA and CDR2 YSYEKL. J lost 4 bases, V lost 0 bases, and 5 bases had no gene match.

The chain couples TRBV19 to TRBJ2-5; tentatively, D is TRBD1 (6 bases). The CDR3 contains 14 residues. Germline CDR1 and CDR2: LNHDA and SQIVND (reference sequence). V gave up 5 bases and J gave up 1 base, with 11 bases separating them. CDR3 protein: CASSVDRTQETQYF. In DNA, the CDR3 is TGTGCCAGTAGTGTTGACAGGACCCAAGAGACCCAGTACTTC.

The V and J genes are TRBV7-2 and TRBJ2-7, with 9 bases fitting TRBD2. This CDR3 spans 15 amino acids. The germline V gene has CDR1 SGHTA and CDR2 FQGNSA. The ends lost 4 bases at V and 4 bases at J; junction bases unmatched: 8. CDR3 coding DNA: TGTGCCAGCAGCTCGTATAGCGGGGGTAATTACGAGCAGTACTTC. It encodes CASSSYSGGNYEQYF.

The chain uses TRBV7-6 and TRBJ1-3; a weak D match, TRBD1 (5 bases). Trimming removed 2 bases from V and 0 bases from J, with 11 bases in between. Germline V CDR1 and CDR2: SGHVS, FNYEAQ. The CDR3 runs 16 residues. CDR3 residues: CASSLTTGLSGNTIYF. Here the CDR3 DNA reads TGTGCCAGCAGCTTAACCACGGGACTCTCTGGAAACACCATATATTTT.

The chain combines TRBV11-3 with TRBJ2-2, with a possible D match to TRBD2 (6 bases). V lost 3 bases to trimming and J lost 5 bases, with 10 bases between them. CDR1 SGHNT and CDR2 YENEEA come from the germline V gene. This CDR3 is built from 14 residues. The CDR3 sequence: CASSLAAGTGELFF. In DNA, the CDR3 is TGTGCCAGCAGCTTGGCCGCGGGGACCGGGGAGCTGTTTTTT.

DNA for the CDR3: TGCGCCAGCAGCTTGGAGGGCAGGGGTGGCGAGCAGTACTTC. It is translated as CASSLEGRGGEQYF. The V and J genes are TRBV5-1 and TRBJ2-7; the D gene is possibly TRBD1 (6 bases). The CDR3 spans 14 residues. Trimming took 0 bases from V and 6 from J, leaving 13 bases between them. CDR1 SGHRS and CDR2 YFSETQ come from the germline V gene.

In nucleotides, the CDR3 is TGTGCCAGTAGTAGGGGGGTCGAGCAGTACTTC. This sequence encodes CASSRGVEQYF. The gene calls are TRBV19 and TRBJ2-7; D may be TRBD2 (6 bases). The germline V gene encodes CDR1 LNHDA and CDR2 SQIVND (reference sequence). Trimming stripped 4 bases from V and 6 bases from J, with 7 bases between. This CDR3 spans 11 amino acids.